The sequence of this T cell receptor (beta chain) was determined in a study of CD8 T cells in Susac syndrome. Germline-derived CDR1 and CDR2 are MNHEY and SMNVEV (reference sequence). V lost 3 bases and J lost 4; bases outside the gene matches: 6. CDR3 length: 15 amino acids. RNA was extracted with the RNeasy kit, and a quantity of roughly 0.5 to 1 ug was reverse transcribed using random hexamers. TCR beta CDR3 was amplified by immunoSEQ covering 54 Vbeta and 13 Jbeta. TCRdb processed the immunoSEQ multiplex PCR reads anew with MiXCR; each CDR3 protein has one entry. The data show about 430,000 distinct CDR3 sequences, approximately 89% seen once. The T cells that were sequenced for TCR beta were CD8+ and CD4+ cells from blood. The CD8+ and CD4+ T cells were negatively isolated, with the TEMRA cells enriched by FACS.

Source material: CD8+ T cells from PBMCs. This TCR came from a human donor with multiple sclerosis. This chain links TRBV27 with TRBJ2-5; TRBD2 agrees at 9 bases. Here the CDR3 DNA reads TGTGCCAGCAGTTTGGTTAGCGGGAGAGGAGAGACCCAGTACTTC. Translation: CASSLVSGRGETQYF.